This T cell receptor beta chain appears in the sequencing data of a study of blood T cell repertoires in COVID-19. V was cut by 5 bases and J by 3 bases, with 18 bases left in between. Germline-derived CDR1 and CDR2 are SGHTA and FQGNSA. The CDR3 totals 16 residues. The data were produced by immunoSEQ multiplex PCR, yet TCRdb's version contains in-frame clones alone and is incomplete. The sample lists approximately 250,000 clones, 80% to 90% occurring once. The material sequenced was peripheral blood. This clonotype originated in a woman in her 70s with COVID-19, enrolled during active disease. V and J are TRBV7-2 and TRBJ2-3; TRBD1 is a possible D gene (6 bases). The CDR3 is CASSPRTDVGTDTQYF. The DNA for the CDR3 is TGTGCCAGCAGCCCTCGGACAGACGTCGGTACAGATACGCAGTATTTT.